The following is a TCR beta chain sequence with its context. This sample stems from a study of blood T cell repertoires in COVID-19. Libraries were prepared by immunoSEQ multiplex PCR; TCRdb keeps only in-frame clonotypes and omits some of them. The sample includes 150,000 or so clones, approximately 85% of them seen just once. The germline V gene has CDR1 MNHEY and CDR2 SVGAGI. The CDR3 runs 11 residues. The V gene lost 8 bases and the J gene lost 5 bases, with 9 bases spanning the gap. Sample: peripheral blood. The source is a man in his 60s who had recovered from COVID-19. This chain links TRBV6-5 with TRBJ2-5, with D unclear. CDR3 region: CASGFGETQYF. The CDR3 region has the DNA TGTGCCAGCGGGTTCGGGGAGACCCAGTACTTC.